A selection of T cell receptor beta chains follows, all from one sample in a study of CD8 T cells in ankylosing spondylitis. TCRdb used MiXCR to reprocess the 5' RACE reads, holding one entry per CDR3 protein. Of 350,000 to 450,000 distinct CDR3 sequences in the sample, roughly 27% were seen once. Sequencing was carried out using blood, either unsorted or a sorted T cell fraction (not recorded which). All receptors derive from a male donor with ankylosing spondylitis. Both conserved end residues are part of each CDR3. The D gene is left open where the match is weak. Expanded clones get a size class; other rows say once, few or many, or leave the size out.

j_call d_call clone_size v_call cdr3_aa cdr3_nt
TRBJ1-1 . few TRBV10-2 CASSVQGSTEAFF TGCGCCAGCAGTGTCCAGGGGAGCACTGAAGCTTTCTTT
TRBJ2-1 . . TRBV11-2 CASSQRGGGGNNEQFF TGTGCCAGCAGCCAGAGGGGGGGCGGGGGTAACAATGAGCAGTTCTTC
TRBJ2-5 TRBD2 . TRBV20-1 CSAGLAGAETQYF TGCAGTGCTGGACTAGCGGGAGCCGAGACCCAGTACTTC
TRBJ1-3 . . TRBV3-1 CASSQSRTTGNTIYF TGTGCCAGCAGCCAATCCCGCACGACTGGAAACACCATATATTTT
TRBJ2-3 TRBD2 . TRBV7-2 CASSSSAGEPDTQYF TGTGCCAGCAGCTCCTCCGCGGGAGAACCAGATACGCAGTATTTT
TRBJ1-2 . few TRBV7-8 CASSRTETNYGYTF TGTGCCAGCAGTCGGACGGAGACTAACTATGGCTACACCTTC
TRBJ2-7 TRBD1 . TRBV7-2 CASSPDRGYEQYF TGTGCCAGCAGTCCGGACAGGGGATACGAGCAGTACTTC
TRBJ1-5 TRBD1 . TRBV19 CASKDRGNQPQHF TGTGCCAGTAAGGACAGGGGCAATCAGCCCCAGCATTTT
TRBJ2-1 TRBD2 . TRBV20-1 CSAHGLAGGYNEQFF TGCAGTGCTCATGGACTAGCGGGAGGGTACAATGAGCAGTTCTTC
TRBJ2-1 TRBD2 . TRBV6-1 CASRPRVQIAGTNEQFF TGTGCCAGCAGGCCCCGGGTGCAAATAGCGGGAACCAATGAGCAGTTCTTC
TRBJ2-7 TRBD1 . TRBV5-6 CASRLTGDPSYEQYF TGTGCCAGCAGACTGACAGGGGACCCCTCCTACGAGCAGTACTTC
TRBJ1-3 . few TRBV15 CATSRDKGTSGNTIYF TGTGCCACCAGCAGAGATAAGGGGACCTCTGGAAACACCATATATTTT
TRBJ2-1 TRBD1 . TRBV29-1 CSVSGQDYNEQFF TGCAGCGTCTCGGGACAGGACTACAATGAGCAGTTCTTC
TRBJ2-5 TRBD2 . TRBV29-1 CSVEASGSPQETQYF TGCAGCGTTGAAGCTAGCGGGAGCCCACAAGAGACCCAGTACTTC
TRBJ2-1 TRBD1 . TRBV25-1 CASSAFIGTVLYNEQFF TGTGCCAGCAGTGCCTTTATCGGGACAGTGTTATACAATGAGCAGTTCTTC
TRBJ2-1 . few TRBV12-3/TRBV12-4 CASSLRVGSSYNEQFF TGTGCCAGCAGTTTACGAGTGGGAAGCTCCTACAATGAGCAGTTCTTC
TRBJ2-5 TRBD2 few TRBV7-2 CASSLVPTSGGETQYF TGTGCCAGCAGCTTAGTTCCCACTAGCGGCGGGGAGACCCAGTACTTC
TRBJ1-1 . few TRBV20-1 CSARAGAPWTTEAFF TGCAGTGCTAGAGCAGGGGCTCCGTGGACCACTGAAGCTTTCTTT
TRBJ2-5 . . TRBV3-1 CASRQTLDPGRETQYF TGTGCCAGCAGGCAAACCCTGGACCCGGGACGAGAGACCCAGTACTTC
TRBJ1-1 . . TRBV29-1 CSVERWQDSAEAFF TGCAGCGTTGAAAGGTGGCAGGATTCCGCTGAAGCTTTCTTT
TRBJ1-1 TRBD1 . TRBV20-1 CSASWDRGPRPAFF TGCAGTGCTAGCTGGGACAGGGGGCCTCGCCCAGCTTTCTTT
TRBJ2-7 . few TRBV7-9 CATSFGDEQYF TGTGCCACGAGCTTCGGGGACGAGCAGTACTTC
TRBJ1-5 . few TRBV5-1 CASSYYSNQPQHF TGCGCCAGCAGCTATTATAGCAATCAGCCCCAGCATTTT
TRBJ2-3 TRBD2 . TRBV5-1 CASSLALRGEGDTQYF TGCGCCAGCAGCTTGGCGCTCCGCGGGGAGGGAGATACGCAGTATTTT
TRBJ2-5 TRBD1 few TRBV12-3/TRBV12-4 CASSAGDRAGETQYF TGTGCCAGCAGTGCCGGGGACAGGGCCGGGGAGACCCAGTACTTC
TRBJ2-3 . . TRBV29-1 CSVKGLVTDTQYF TGCAGCGTTAAGGGACTTGTCACAGATACGCAGTATTTT
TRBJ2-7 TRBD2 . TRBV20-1 CSASGRAPEQYF TGCAGTGCTAGCGGGAGGGCACCGGAGCAGTACTTC
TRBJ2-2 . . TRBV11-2 CASSLALGVGELFF TGTGCCAGCAGCTTAGCCCTCGGAGTCGGGGAGCTGTTTTTT
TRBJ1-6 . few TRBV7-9 CASSPRGTSGSPLHF TGTGCCAGCAGCCCCCGGGGGACGTCGGGCTCACCCCTCCACTTT
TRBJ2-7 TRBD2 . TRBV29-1 CSGGLAGADGSYEQYF TGCAGCGGCGGACTAGCGGGAGCCGACGGATCCTACGAGCAGTACTTC
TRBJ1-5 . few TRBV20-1 CSAIPWEGAQPQHF TGCAGTGCTATCCCTTGGGAGGGCGCACAGCCCCAGCATTTT
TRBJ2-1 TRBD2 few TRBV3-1 CASSQETGLAFNEQFF TGTGCCAGCAGCCAAGAAACGGGACTAGCCTTCAATGAGCAGTTCTTC
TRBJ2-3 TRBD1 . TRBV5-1 CASSLEDRTSTDTQYF TGCGCCAGCAGCTTGGAGGACAGGACTAGCACAGATACGCAGTATTTT
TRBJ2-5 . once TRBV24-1 CATSTPAGPGETQYF TGTGCCACCAGCACCCCAGCAGGGCCGGGGGAGACCCAGTACTTC
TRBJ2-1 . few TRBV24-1 CATSDLLEVTGSYNEQFF TGTGCCACCAGTGATTTGCTCGAGGTTACGGGCTCCTACAATGAGCAGTTCTTC
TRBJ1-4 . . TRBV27 CASSSYISNEKLFF TGTGCCAGCAGTTCCTACATATCAAATGAAAAACTGTTTTTT
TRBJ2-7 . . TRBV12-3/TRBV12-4 CASSRDGLSYEQYF TGTGCCAGCAGTCGGGACGGACTCTCCTACGAGCAGTACTTC
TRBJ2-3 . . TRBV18 CASSPLGGRKGTDTQYF TGTGCCAGCTCCCCATTGGGTGGCAGGAAGGGCACAGATACGCAGTATTTT
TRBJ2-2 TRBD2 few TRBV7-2 CASSLAGGSVGELFF TGTGCCAGCAGCTTAGCGGGCGGGAGCGTCGGGGAGCTGTTTTTT
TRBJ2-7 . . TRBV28 CASSQYPSGSYEQYF TGTGCCAGCAGCCAGTATCCTTCGGGTTCCTACGAGCAGTACTTC
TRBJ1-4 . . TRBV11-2 CASSLVGQEKLFF TGTGCCAGCAGCTTAGTAGGACAGGAAAAACTGTTTTTT
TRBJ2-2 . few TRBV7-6 CASSLPSGGELFF TGTGCCAGCAGCTTACCCTCGGGCGGGGAGCTGTTTTTT
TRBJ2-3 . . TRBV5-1 CASSRGDISPDTQYF TGCGCCAGCAGCCGCGGGGACATCTCGCCGGATACGCAGTATTTT
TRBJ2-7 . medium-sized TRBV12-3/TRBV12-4 CASSSQGPEGSYEQYF TGTGCCAGCAGTTCCCAGGGCCCCGAGGGTTCCTACGAGCAGTACTTC
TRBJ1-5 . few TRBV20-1 CSALLGNSNQPQHF TGCAGTGCTTTGCTGGGGAATAGCAATCAGCCCCAGCATTTT
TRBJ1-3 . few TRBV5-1 CASSLITGNTIYF TGCGCCAGCAGCTTGATCACTGGAAACACCATATATTTT
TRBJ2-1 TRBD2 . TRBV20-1 CSAILGLAGMVEQFF TGCAGTGCTATCCTGGGACTAGCGGGAATGGTTGAGCAGTTCTTC
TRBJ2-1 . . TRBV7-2 CASSFPNSEQFF TGTGCCAGCAGCTTCCCGAACAGTGAGCAGTTCTTC
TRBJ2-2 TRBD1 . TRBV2 CASSPGTGVNTGELFF TGTGCCAGCAGTCCCGGGACAGGGGTAAACACCGGGGAGCTGTTTTTT
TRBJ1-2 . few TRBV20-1 CSARHRENYGYTF TGCAGTGCTAGGCATCGGGAGAACTATGGCTACACCTTC
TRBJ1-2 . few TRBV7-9 CASSQGLLYGYTF TGTGCCAGCAGCCAGGGACTGCTTTATGGCTACACCTTC
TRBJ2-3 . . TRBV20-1 CSVPRGHDTDTHYF TGCAGTGTCCCGCGGGGGCACGACACAGATACGCATTATTTT